These 5 T cell receptor beta chains were all obtained from the same sample, sequenced in a study of blood T cell repertoires in COVID-19. Using immunoSEQ multiplex PCR, the repertoire was profiled, and TCRdb retains in-frame clones only, with some absent. The table shows about 170,000 clones, with over 80% occurring only once. The specimen was peripheral blood. These receptors were collected from a woman between 45 and 65 years old with acute or convalescent COVID-19.

The V gene is TRBV10-3, the J gene TRBJ1-3; D gene ambiguous. This CDR3 is 14 amino acids long. Trimming left V 0 bases short and J 0 bases short, with 3 bases between. Per germline, CDR1 ENHRY and CDR2 SYGVKD. The chain's CDR3 is CAISESNSGNTIYF. CDR3 DNA: TGTGCCATCAGTGAGTCCAACTCTGGAAACACCATATATTTT.

The rearrangement joins TRBV2 to TRBJ2-5, with D possibly being TRBD1 (6 bases). With 6 bases removed from V and 0 bases from J, the gap between germline ends came to 14 bases. The CDR3 covers 15 residues. Per germline, CDR1 SNHLY and CDR2 FYNNEI. The CDR3 nucleotides are TGTGCCAGCAGCGCCCTACACAGGGACCAAGAGACCCAGTACTTC. Translated, it gives CASSALHRDQETQYF.

This chain uses TRBV6-5 with TRBJ2-2, with a tentative D call TRBD1 (6 bases). Germline V gene data show CDR1 as MNHEY and CDR2 as SVGAGI. CDR3 size: 15 residues. With 0 bases removed from V and 8 bases from J, the gap between germline ends came to 13 bases. The DNA for the CDR3 is TGTGCCAGCAGTTACTCGGGACACTCACGGGGGGAGCTGTTTTTT. As protein: CASSYSGHSRGELFF.

This chain connects TRBV5-1 to TRBJ1-1; 9 bases are a match to TRBD1. Trimming removed 5 bases from V and 4 bases from J; junction bases left unmatched: 6. Per germline, CDR1 SGHRS and CDR2 YFSETQ. The length of the CDR3 is 14 residues. The CDR3 nucleotides read TGCGCCAGCAGGTGGGAGACAGGGGGCACTGAAGCTTTCTTT. This codes for CASRWETGGTEAFF.

The V call is TRBV28, the J call TRBJ2-5, with D tentatively TRBD2 (6 bases). CDR3 size: 14 residues. V dropped 4 bases and J dropped 7 bases, with 16 bases sitting between them. From germline, CDR1 is MDHEN and CDR2 SYDVKM. The CDR3 is CASSSPLAEGTQYF. The DNA for the CDR3 is TGTGCCAGCAGTTCCCCCTTGGCGGAGGGGACCCAGTACTTC.